A single T cell receptor (beta chain) is shown here with its context. There are 15 residues in the CDR3. The germline V gene has CDR1 LNHDA and CDR2 SQIVND (reference sequence). The V and J ends lost 6 bases and 0 bases respectively, with 15 bases between them. These data come from a study of blood T cell repertoires in COVID-19. Across the whole study: COVID-19 samples, acute and convalescent, were from the United States, Italy and Spain. Sample material is recorded as cDNA or gDNA derived from T cells, B-cell-depleted T cells, or PBMCs.

Per the study methods: Counts of nucleated cells, estimated from reference gene primer amplification, were obtained. Data came from immunoSEQ multiplex PCR; TCRdb stores just in-frame clones and leaves some out. The V and J calls and clone size are taken from that table; D and trimming were inferred from the DNA. The sample lists over 95,000 clones; about four fifths were seen once. Sample: peripheral blood. This sequence joins TRBV19 and TRBJ2-7; possibly TRBD2 for D (6 bases). This TCR was recovered from a human donor in a cohort sampled during active COVID-19. As DNA, the CDR3 is TGTGCCAGTAGCCCTACCCCCGGGGGCTCCTACGAGCAGTACTTC. Its protein product is CASSPTPGGSYEQYF.